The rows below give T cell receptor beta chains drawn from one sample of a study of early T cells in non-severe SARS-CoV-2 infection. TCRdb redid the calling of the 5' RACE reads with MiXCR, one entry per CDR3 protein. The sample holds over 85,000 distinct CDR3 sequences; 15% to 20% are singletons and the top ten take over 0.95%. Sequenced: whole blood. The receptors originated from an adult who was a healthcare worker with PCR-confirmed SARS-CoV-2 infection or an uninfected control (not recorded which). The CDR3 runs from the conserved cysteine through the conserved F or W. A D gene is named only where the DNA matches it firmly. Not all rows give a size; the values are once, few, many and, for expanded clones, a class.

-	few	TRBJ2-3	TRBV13	CASSSGDTTDTQYF
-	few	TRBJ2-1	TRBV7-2	CASSPIPRSSYNEQFF
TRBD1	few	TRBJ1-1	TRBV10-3	CAISGTVNTEAFF
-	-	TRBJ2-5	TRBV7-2	CASSRPSGAPQETQYF
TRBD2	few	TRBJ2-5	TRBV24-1	CATSEAGAIETQYF
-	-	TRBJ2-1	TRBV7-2	CASSLVGKRINEQFF
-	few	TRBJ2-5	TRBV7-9	CASSLAGGGGETQYF
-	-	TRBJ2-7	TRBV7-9	CASSPPRETAHYEQYF
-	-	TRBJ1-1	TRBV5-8	CASSHAMNTEAFF
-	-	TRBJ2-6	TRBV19	CASSRRAEANVLTF
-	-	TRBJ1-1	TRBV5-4	CASSLTQGEGTEAFF
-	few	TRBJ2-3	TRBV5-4	CASSEEGQGISDTQYF
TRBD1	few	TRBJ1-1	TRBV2	CASSQGQGARAFF
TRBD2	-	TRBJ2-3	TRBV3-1	CASSQDLPRLAGRDTQYF
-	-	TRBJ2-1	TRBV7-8	CASLGYNEQFF
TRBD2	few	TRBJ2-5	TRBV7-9	CASSLTSGRETQYF
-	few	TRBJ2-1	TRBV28	CASSTGNNEQFF
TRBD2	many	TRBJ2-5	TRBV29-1	CSVQAGGLALDQETQYF
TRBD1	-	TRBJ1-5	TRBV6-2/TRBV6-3	CASKTGDQPQHF
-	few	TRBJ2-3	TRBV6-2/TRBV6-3	CASRPLLPFEGSTDTQYF
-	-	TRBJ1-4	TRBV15	CATSTRGNEKLFF
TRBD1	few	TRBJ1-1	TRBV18	CASSRGQGSLQEAFF
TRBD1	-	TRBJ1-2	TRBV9	CASSAQGGLYSYTF
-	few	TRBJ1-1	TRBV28	CASSFPLNTEAFF
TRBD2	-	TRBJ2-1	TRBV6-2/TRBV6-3	CASSYPQRDWQFF
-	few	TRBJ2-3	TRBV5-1	CASSLRGVSTDTQYF
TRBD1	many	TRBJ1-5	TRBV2	CASSDRDGRGRDQPQHF
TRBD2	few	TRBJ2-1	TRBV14	CASSQEGWLAGVRNEQFF
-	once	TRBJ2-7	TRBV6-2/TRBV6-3	CASWDFFEQYF
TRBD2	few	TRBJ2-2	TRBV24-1	CATSDPGLAGVGGELFF
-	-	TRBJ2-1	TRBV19	CASSPNGGSRVWHEQFF
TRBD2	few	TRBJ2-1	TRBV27	CASTNLAGGPGAEQFF
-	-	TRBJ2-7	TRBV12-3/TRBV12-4	CASNRVGVEQYF